This TCR beta chain was captured in a study of breast tumors, draining lymph nodes, adjacent tissues. Samples came from axillary lymph nodes draining the breast cancer. Study-wide points: Tumor and nontumor repertoires were significantly more similar in luminal-like than in basal-like breast cancer.

There are many counts of this clonotype. Antigen unknown. MiXCR, run by TCRdb on the multiplex PCR reads, gives a single entry per CDR3 protein. In the table there are around 150,000 distinct CDR3 sequences, about a fifth of which are singletons. Sequences were obtained from axillary lymph node tissue. This receptor was obtained from a female donor with breast cancer. Some clones in this sample may be carry-over from other donors' samples.

CDR3 DNA sequence: TGTGCCAGCAGTGCGGGGACAGGAGGCTCACCCCTCCACTTT. This gives the protein CASSAGTGGSPLHF. V gene TRBV6-6 combines with J gene TRBJ1-6; 8 positions match TRBD1. This CDR3 has 14 amino acids. Germline values: CDR1 MNHNY, CDR2 SVGAGI (reference sequence). V dropped 5 bases and J dropped 10; count of bases not matched to a gene: 7.